This T cell receptor (beta chain) emerged from a study of radiation and T cells in renal cell carcinoma. Study background: Nephrectomy followed 15 Gy stereotactic body radiation by 4 weeks.

Described time point: baseline pretreatment blood. Treatment of the sample: 15 Gy SBRT to primary tumor, nephrectomy 4 weeks later. After SBRT, blood was collected at 2 and 4 weeks, plus baseline. Study outcomes and limitations: Without pretreatment biopsies, baseline tumor clonotype presence was undetermined. Top tumor clonotypes rose in blood 2 weeks post-radiation, then contracted.

Details on this clone: Its antigen remains unknown.

The method was immunoSEQ multiplex PCR; TCRdb's version includes in-frame clones alone and lacks a portion of them. This table has tens of thousands of clones, just under 80% appearing once. CDR1 MDHEN and CDR2 SYDVKM come from the germline V gene. CDR3 size: 14 residues. The V gene end was trimmed by 7 bases and the J gene end by 2 bases; junction bases not matched to a gene: 4. The chain uses TRBV28 and TRBJ1-2; 10 bases are shared with TRBD1. The sample in question was blood, obtained from a patient whose treatment included radiotherapy and nephrectomy. The receptor's source is a man in his 60s with renal cell carcinoma. The DNA for the CDR3 is TGTGCCAGCAAGAGACAGGGGGCGAACTATGGCTACACCTTC. It codes for CASKRQGANYGYTF.